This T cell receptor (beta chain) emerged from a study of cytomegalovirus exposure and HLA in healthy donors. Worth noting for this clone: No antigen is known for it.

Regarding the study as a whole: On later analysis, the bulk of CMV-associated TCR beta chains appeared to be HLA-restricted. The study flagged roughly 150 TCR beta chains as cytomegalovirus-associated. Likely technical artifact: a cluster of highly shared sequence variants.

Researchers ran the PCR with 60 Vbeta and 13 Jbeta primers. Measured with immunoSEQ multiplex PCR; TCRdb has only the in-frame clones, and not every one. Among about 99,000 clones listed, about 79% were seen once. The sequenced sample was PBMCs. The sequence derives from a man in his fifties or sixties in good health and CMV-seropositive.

The CDR3 nucleotides are TGTGCCAGCAGTTTAGATGGGAGGGAGACCCAGTACTTC. Its translation: CASSLDGRETQYF. The V gene is TRBV27, the J gene TRBJ2-5; perhaps TRBD2 as D (6 bases). The germline V gene encodes CDR1 MNHEY and CDR2 SMNVEV (reference sequence). V lost 2 bases to trimming and J lost 5 bases, with 9 bases between them. The CDR3 covers 13 residues.